The clone carrying this TCR beta chain was detected a few times. No antigen is known for it. The missing CDR3 end, 3 residues past where the read stops, is filled in from the germline J gene. This entry comes from a study of T cell clonality in common variable immunodeficiency. Study conclusions and caveats: Fewer deletions and N-nucleotide insertions were reportedly seen in common variable immunodeficiency TCR beta sequences.

The length of the CDR3 is 16 residues. Trimming took 4 bases from V and 5 from J; bases not matched to a gene: 14. Germline V CDR1 and CDR2: DFQATT, SNEGSKA (reference sequence). Profiled with immunoSEQ multiplex PCR; TCRdb holds only in-frame clones, not every one. The data show thousands of clones, with none appearing a single time. This clonotype originated in a human donor with common variable immunodeficiency. This sequence joins TRBV20-1 and TRBJ2-7, with TRBD2 matching over 10 bases. Material for sequencing was peripheral blood mononuclear cells. CDR3 DNA, as far as it was read: TGCAGTGCTATGAACGATCTAGCGGGAGATGTCCACGAG. It translates to CSAMNDLAGDVHE. The full CDR3 reads CSAMNDLAGDVHEQYF.